A single sample is the source of the 9 T cell receptor beta chains below, sequenced in a study of T cells in Graves' hyperthyroidism and ophthalmopathy. Amplified TCR beta CDR3 regions came from RNA transcripts. The HTBI set primed first-round TCR CDR3 RT-PCR. TCRdb called the multiplex PCR reads again in MiXCR, with one record for every CDR3 protein. The table shows 700,000 or so distinct CDR3 sequences, with more than 12% occurring only once. The specimen sequenced was blood. The receptors stem from a woman between 45 and 65 years old with Graves' ophthalmopathy.

This clonotype was seen a handful of times. The chain combines TRBV5-1 with TRBJ2-5; 7 positions match TRBD1. CDR1 SGHRS and CDR2 YFSETQ come from the germline V gene. This CDR3 has 15 residues. The V segment lost 0 bases and the J segment 4 bases; nucleotides outside the gene matches: 6. CDR3 sequence reads: CASSLAGTERETQYF. CDR3 nucleotide sequence: TGCGCCAGCAGCTTGGCCGGGACAGAGAGAGAGACCCAGTACTTC.

Worth noting for this clonotype: Germline and junction disagree at one end, which may indicate a read error. The J gene is TRBJ2-7, the V gene TRBV7-9; D is unresolved. Per germline, CDR1 SEHNR and CDR2 FQNEAQ (reference sequence). The CDR3 is 12 amino acids. CDR3 sequence: CASSLAPYGQYF. The CDR3 bases are TGTGCCAGCAGCTTAGCCCCCTACGGGCAGTACTTC.

There are a few counts of this clonotype. V gene TRBV9 combines with J gene TRBJ1-3, with D perhaps matching TRBD1 (5 bases). Germline CDR1 is SGDLS and CDR2 is YYNGEE. CDR3 length equals 16 residues. V shed 0 bases and J shed 0 bases, with 10 bases lying between them. CDR3 protein: CASSVAAGFSGNTIYF. In DNA, the CDR3 is TGTGCCAGCAGCGTAGCCGCAGGGTTCTCTGGAAACACCATATATTTT.

This clonotype was seen many times. V gene TRBV16 combines with J gene TRBJ2-1; perhaps TRBD1 as D (6 bases). Trimming cost V 1 base and J 7 bases, with 14 bases left between them. The CDR3 has 15 residues. Germline lookup yields CDR1 KGHSY and CDR2 FQNENV. The CDR3 DNA reads TGTGCCAGCAGCCAATGGGCTACAGGGAGAAATGAGCAGTTCTTC. This sequence encodes CASSQWATGRNEQFF.

In this sample, this clonotype turned up many times. J is TRBJ2-7 and V is TRBV7-2; 10 bases are a match to TRBD2. Germline loops: CDR1 SGHTA, CDR2 FQGNSA. V shed 1 base and J 6 bases; nucleotides not matched to a gene: 9. This CDR3 comprises 16 residues. The CDR3 region has the DNA TGTGCCAGCAGCTTAGTCCGGCTAGCGGGAGTACCCGAGCAGTACTTC. This sequence encodes CASSLVRLAGVPEQYF. The full variable domain, completed using reference TRBV7-2 and TRBJ2-7, is GAGVSQSPSNKVTEKGKDVELRCDPISGHTALYWYRQSLGQGLEFLIYFQGNSAPDKSGLPSDRFSAERTGGSVSTLTIQRTQQEDSAVYLCASSLVRLAGVPEQYFGPGTRLTVT.

This clonotype was seen ten or more times. This chain connects TRBV6-2 or TRBV6-3 to TRBJ1-2; D not certain. With 2 bases removed from V and 6 bases from J, the gap between germline ends came to 13 bases. The CDR3 is 14 amino acids. The germline V gene encodes CDR1 MNHEY and CDR2 SVGEGT. The CDR3 loop is CASSYKGRGDGYTF. CDR3 bases: TGTGCCAGCAGTTACAAAGGCCGCGGGGATGGCTACACCTTC.

The chain is built from TRBV5-1 and TRBJ1-1; no definite D call. This CDR3 region has 13 residues. V lost 5 bases and J 3 bases, leaving 11 bases between the germline ends. Germline CDR1 reads SGHRS; CDR2 reads YFSETQ. CDR3 DNA: TGCGCCAGCAGTGTTGAATTATACACTGAAGCTTTCTTT. It specifies CASSVELYTEAFF.

The V call is TRBV7-2, the J call TRBJ1-4, with 10 positions matching TRBD1. Germline V gene data show CDR1 as SGHTA and CDR2 as FQGNSA. Trimming cost V 1 base and J 7 bases; bases outside gene matches: 9. CDR3 length: 17 amino acids. The CDR3 DNA is TGTGCCAGCAGCTTAGGTCGCCCTAGGACAGGGGGTGAAAAACTGTTTTTT. This gives the protein CASSLGRPRTGGEKLFF.

This clonotype was seen ten or more times. The V and J genes are TRBV5-1 and TRBJ2-5; D gene uncertain. CDR3 size: 16 residues. V lost 4 bases to trimming and J lost 5 bases, with 21 bases between them. Germline V gene sequence: CDR1 SGHRS, CDR2 YFSETQ. The CDR3 DNA follows: TGCGCCAGCAGCCCACCCAATCCTACCTACCGGGAGACCCAGTACTTC. This codes for CASSPPNPTYRETQYF.